The 16 T cell receptor beta chains below come from one sample, sequenced in a study of response to subunit inactivated influenza vaccine. TCRdb recomputed calls from the RT-PCR reads with MiXCR, one row per CDR3 protein. The sample lists roughly 790,000 distinct CDR3 sequences; 21% were seen once. Specimen: PBMCs from blood, collected roughly 5 days after vaccination. The receptors derive from a man aged 50-59 years who received an inactivated influenza vaccine.

The chain links TRBV18 to TRBJ2-7; D is possibly TRBD2 (5 bases). The CDR3 consists of 12 residues. Germline V CDR1 and CDR2: KGHSH, LQKENI. The V and J ends lost 3 bases and 5 bases respectively, with 8 bases between them. The CDR3 DNA reads TGTGCCAGCTCACCCAAGAGGGACGAGCAGTACTTC. Residues: CASSPKRDEQYF. The whole variable domain, filled in from reference TRBV18 and TRBJ2-7, reads NAGVMQNPRHLVRRRGQEARLRCSPMKGHSHVYWYRQLPEEGLKFMVYLQKENIIDESGMPKERFSAEFPKEGPSILRIQQVVRGDSAAYFCASSPKRDEQYFGPGTRLTVT.

In its sample, this clonotype was seen a few times. The chain uses TRBV29-1 and TRBJ2-7; TRBD1 matches 9 bases. The CDR3 is made up of 11 amino acids. From germline, CDR1 is SQVTM and CDR2 ANQGSEA. Unmatched junction bases numbered 4, after V lost 7 bases and J lost 6 bases. The CDR3 DNA is TGCAGCGCCGTACAGGGGGCCGAGCAGTACTTC. It is translated as CSAVQGAEQYF.

This rearrangement joins TRBV7-2 to TRBJ2-5; 10 bases map to TRBD1. Losses at the gene ends were 3 bases for V and 1 base for J; bases not matched to a gene: 2. Germline V gene data show CDR1 as SGHTA and CDR2 as FQGNSA. The CDR3 runs to 15 residues. The CDR3: CASSLTGGRQETQYF. Here the CDR3 DNA reads TGTGCCAGCAGCTTGACAGGGGGCCGCCAAGAGACCCAGTACTTC. Looking up the rest from reference TRBV7-2 and TRBJ2-5 gives the full variable domain: GAGVSQSPSNKVTEKGKDVELRCDPISGHTALYWYRQSLGQGLEFLIYFQGNSAPDKSGLPSDRFSAERTGGSVSTLTIQRTQQEDSAVYLCASSLTGGRQETQYFGPGTRLLVL.

This clonotype turned up a few times. The chain combines TRBV12-3 or TRBV12-4 with TRBJ1-2, with 7 bases aligning to TRBD1. V was clipped by 5 bases and J by 2 bases; unmatched bases: 11. The CDR3 runs 16 residues. CDR3 nucleotide sequence: TGTGCCAGCAGTCCCAGCTCAGGGGGGTTAAACTATGGCTACACCTTC. This encodes CASSPSSGGLNYGYTF.

The chain employs TRBV6-5 and TRBJ2-6; the D gene is possibly TRBD2 (6 bases). The V end lost 4 bases, the J end lost 4 bases, and 14 bases lay between the germline ends. Germline V gene sequence: CDR1 MNHEY, CDR2 SVGAGI. The length of the CDR3 is 16 residues. The CDR3 reads CASSSGEARGANVLTF. The CDR3 nucleotides read TGTGCCAGCAGTTCCGGGGAGGCGCGGGGGGCCAACGTCCTGACTTTC.

This clonotype was seen a handful of times. This rearrangement joins TRBV6-2 or TRBV6-3 to TRBJ2-5; perhaps D is TRBD1 or TRBD2 (5 bases each). This CDR3 is 15 amino acids long. Germline CDR1 reads MNHEY; CDR2 reads SVGEGT. Trimming cost V 5 bases and J 2 bases, with 15 bases left between them. CDR3: CASSQIWGLQETQYF. CDR3 nucleotide sequence: TGTGCCAGCAGTCAAATATGGGGGTTACAAGAGACCCAGTACTTC.

This chain joins TRBV20-1 and TRBJ2-5; 12 bases map to TRBD1. CDR3 length: 15 amino acids. The germline V gene encodes CDR1 DFQATT and CDR2 SNEGSKA (reference sequence). V shed 3 bases and J 5 bases; nucleotides not matched to a gene: 7. CDR3 region: CSASSGTGGRETQYF. The CDR3 DNA reads as TGCAGTGCTAGTTCCGGGACAGGGGGCCGTGAGACCCAGTACTTC.

This clonotype was counted a few times. The chain recombines TRBV28 with TRBJ1-3; D possibly corresponds to TRBD1 (5 bases). The germline V gene has CDR1 MDHEN and CDR2 SYDVKM. V dropped 3 bases and J dropped 2 bases, with 8 bases sitting between them. The CDR3 spans 14 residues. This chain's CDR3 is CASSFGAAGNTIYF. DNA for the CDR3: TGTGCCAGCAGTTTTGGGGCGGCTGGAAACACCATATATTTT.

V gene TRBV6-2 or TRBV6-3 combines with J gene TRBJ2-1, with TRBD2 matching over 12 bases. The V gene's germline CDR1 is MNHEY and CDR2 SVGEGT. CDR3 length equals 15 residues. V dropped 10 bases and J dropped 6; count of bases not matched to a gene: 10. The CDR3 loop reads CAIRRLAGALNEQFF. CDR3 coding DNA: TGTGCCATCCGAAGACTAGCGGGGGCCCTCAATGAGCAGTTCTTC.

This clonotype was counted between two and nine times. V usage is TRBV6-5 and J usage is TRBJ1-6, with D unclear. The CDR3 is 14 amino acids. V lost 0 bases and J lost 11, with 11 bases in between. Germline V gene lookup returns CDR1 MNHEY and CDR2 SVGAGI. The CDR3 is CASSYSEGRTPLHF. CDR3 nucleotides: TGTGCCAGCAGTTACTCTGAGGGTCGGACACCCCTCCACTTT.

This clonotype was recorded many times. The J gene is TRBJ2-5, the V gene TRBV5-1; 7 nucleotides agree with TRBD1. Per germline, CDR1 SGHRS and CDR2 YFSETQ. V dropped 5 bases and J dropped 2; count of bases not matched to a gene: 6. This CDR3 region has 14 residues. The CDR3: CASSRGQVQETQYF. CDR3 coding DNA: TGCGCCAGCAGTCGTGGACAGGTTCAAGAGACCCAGTACTTC.

A few counts support this clonotype. The chain combines TRBV29-1 with TRBJ2-7; D not resolved. The V end lost 6 bases, the J end lost 1 base, and 7 bases lay between the germline ends. Germline V gene data show CDR1 as SQVTM and CDR2 as ANQGSEA. This CDR3 region has 11 residues. The CDR3, as DNA: TGCAGCGTCCTGGGGTCCTACGAGCAGTACTTC. Translation: CSVLGSYEQYF.

This clonotype was seen a few times. The chain uses TRBV18 and TRBJ1-1; 7 nucleotides agree with TRBD1. The CDR3 has 12 amino acids. Germline CDR1 reads KGHSH; CDR2 reads LQKENI. Trimming took 3 bases from V and 10 from J; bases not matched to a gene: 5. This chain's CDR3 is CASSPTGRGAFF. CDR3 in DNA: TGTGCCAGCTCACCGACAGGGAGGGGAGCTTTCTTT.

This clonotype has a handful of counts. The chain uses TRBV15 and TRBJ1-4; no firm D call. CDR3 length equals 17 residues. Germline CDR1 and CDR2: LNHNV and YYDKDF (reference sequence). V was shortened by 1 base and J by 0 bases, with 12 bases between the two germline ends. The CDR3 sequence: CATSRGAESATNEKLFF. The CDR3 DNA sequence: TGTGCCACCAGCAGAGGGGCGGAGAGTGCAACTAATGAAAAACTGTTTTTT. Full variable domain (rest looked up from reference TRBV15 and TRBJ1-4): DAMVIQNPRYQVTQFGKPVTLSCSQTLNHNVMYWYQQKSSQAPKLLFHYYDKDFNNEADTPDNFQSRRPNTSFCFLDIRSPGLGDTAMYLCATSRGAESATNEKLFFGSGTQLSVL.

The CDR3 region is CASSPDRLAGSSYNEQFF. The CDR3 region has the DNA TGTGCCAGCAGTCCGGACCGACTAGCGGGAAGCTCCTACAATGAGCAGTTCTTC. V gene TRBV12-3 or TRBV12-4 combines with J gene TRBJ2-1, with 11 nucleotides matching TRBD2. CDR3 size: 18 residues. The trim removed 5 bases at V and 0 bases at J, leaving 9 bases unmatched.

This clonotype appeared a few times. This rearrangement joins TRBV4-3 to TRBJ2-2; tentative D call: TRBD2 (6 bases). The CDR3 has 16 residues. V dropped 0 bases and J dropped 5 bases, with 13 bases sitting between them. Germline loops: CDR1 LGHNA, CDR2 YSLEER. The CDR3 sequence: CASSQDGGLYTGELFF. CDR3 coding DNA: TGCGCCAGCAGCCAAGACGGGGGACTGTATACCGGGGAGCTGTTTTTT.